The TCR beta chain described here comes from a study of blood T cells in healthy people across ages. This clonotype has a handful of counts. Alongside a J-beta primer mix, a sample-barcoded 5' primer served in a second PCR lasting about 7 to 11 cycles. TCRdb fed the 5' RACE reads into MiXCR, producing one record per CDR3 protein. This table holds 800,000 to 950,000 distinct CDR3 sequences, 35% to 40% found once. Germline values: CDR1 MNHEY, CDR2 SMNVEV (reference sequence). The CDR3 spans 15 residues. V lost 4 bases and J 5 bases, leaving 14 bases between the germline ends. This sequence was found in a man aged 18 to 30 in good health. The chain uses TRBV27 and TRBJ1-4; D gene unclear. The sequenced material came from blood. The CDR3 loop is CASSSPGDPNEKLFF. The CDR3 DNA reads as TGTGCCAGCAGTTCTCCGGGAGACCCCAATGAAAAACTGTTTTTT.